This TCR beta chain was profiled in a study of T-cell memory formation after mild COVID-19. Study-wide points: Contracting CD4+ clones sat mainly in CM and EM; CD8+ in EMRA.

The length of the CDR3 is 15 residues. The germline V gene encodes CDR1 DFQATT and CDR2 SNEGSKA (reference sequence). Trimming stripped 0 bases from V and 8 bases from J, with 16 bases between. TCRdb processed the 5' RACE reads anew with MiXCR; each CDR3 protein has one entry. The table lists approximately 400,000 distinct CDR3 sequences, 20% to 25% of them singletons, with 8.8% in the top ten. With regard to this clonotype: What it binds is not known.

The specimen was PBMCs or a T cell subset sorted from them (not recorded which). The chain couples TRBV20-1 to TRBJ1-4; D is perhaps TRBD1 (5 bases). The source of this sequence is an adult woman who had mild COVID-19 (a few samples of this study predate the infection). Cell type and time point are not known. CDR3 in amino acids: CSAREGGREGEKLFF. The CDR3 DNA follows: TGCAGTGCTAGAGAGGGCGGCAGGGAGGGGGAAAAACTGTTTTTT.